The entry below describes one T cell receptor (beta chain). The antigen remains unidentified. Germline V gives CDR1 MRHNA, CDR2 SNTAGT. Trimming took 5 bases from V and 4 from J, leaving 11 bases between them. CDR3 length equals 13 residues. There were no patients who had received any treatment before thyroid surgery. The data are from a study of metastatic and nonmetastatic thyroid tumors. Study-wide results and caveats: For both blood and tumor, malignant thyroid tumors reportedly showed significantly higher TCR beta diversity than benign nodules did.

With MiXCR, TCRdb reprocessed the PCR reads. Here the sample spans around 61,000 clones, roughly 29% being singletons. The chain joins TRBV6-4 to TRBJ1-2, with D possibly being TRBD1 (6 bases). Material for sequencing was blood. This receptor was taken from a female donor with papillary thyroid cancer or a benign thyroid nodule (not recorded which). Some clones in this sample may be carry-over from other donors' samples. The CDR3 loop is CASSWDNFYGYTF. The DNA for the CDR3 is TGTGCCAGCAGTTGGGACAATTTCTATGGCTACACCTTC.